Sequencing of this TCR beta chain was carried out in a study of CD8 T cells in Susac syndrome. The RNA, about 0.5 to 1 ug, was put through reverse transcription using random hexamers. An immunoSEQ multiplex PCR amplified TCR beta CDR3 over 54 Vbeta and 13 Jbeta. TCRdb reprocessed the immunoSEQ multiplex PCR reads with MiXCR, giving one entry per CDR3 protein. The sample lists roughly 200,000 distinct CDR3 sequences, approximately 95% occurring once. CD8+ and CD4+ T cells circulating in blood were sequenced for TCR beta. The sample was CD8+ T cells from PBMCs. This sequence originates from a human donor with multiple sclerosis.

The CDR3 here is CASSEGTRSYEQYF. The DNA for the CDR3 is TGTGCCAGCAGCGAGGGGACTCGATCCTACGAGCAGTACTTC. This chain links TRBV9 with TRBJ2-7; D perhaps matches TRBD2 (6 bases). From germline, CDR1 is SGDLS and CDR2 YYNGEE. The CDR3 length is 14 residues. Trimming took off 3 bases at V and 1 base at J, with 11 bases between the two ends.